This TCR beta chain was found in a study of cytomegalovirus exposure and HLA in healthy donors. The donors were members of the validation cohort comprising over 90 subjects, separate from the roughly 680-subject first cohort. Here immunoSEQ multiplex PCR was the method, and the copy in TCRdb shows in-frame clones only, minus some. The sample contains roughly 100,000 clones, more than 85% of which appear only once. Germline V gene sequence: CDR1 LGHNT, CDR2 FRNRAP. J was trimmed by 4 bases and V by 5 bases; bases with no gene match: 3. This CDR3 contains 15 residues. This TCR was sampled from a woman aged 18 to 35 in good health and CMV-seropositive. The sequenced sample consisted of PBMCs. J is TRBJ2-3 and V is TRBV12-5; 13 bases align to TRBD2. CDR3 bases: TGTGCTAGTGGTACTAGCGGGGGGGTATCAGATACGCAGTATTTT. Its translation is CASGTSGGVSDTQYF.